One and the same sample provided the 23 T cell receptor beta chains below, sequenced in a study of cytotoxic CD8 clonotypes in ibrutinib-treated CLL. The protocol was immunoSEQ multiplex PCR, while the TCRdb copy is restricted to in-frame clones and leaves out a portion. The table has some 50,000 clones, 57% seen once. The sequenced sample was PBMCs, obtained after 24 months of ibrutinib treatment. The receptors stem from a human donor with chronic lymphocytic leukemia.

The chain links TRBV2 to TRBJ2-5, with TRBD1 matching over 7 bases. The V gene's germline CDR1 is SNHLY and CDR2 FYNNEI. The ends lost 3 bases at V and 1 base at J; junction bases unmatched: 5. The CDR3 spans 15 residues. CDR3 in DNA: TGTGCCAGCAGTGATAGGGGGCAGACCCAAGAGACCCAGTACTTC. Protein sequence: CASSDRGQTQETQYF.

This clone has a handful of counts. This chain links TRBV6-5 with TRBJ1-1; D not certain. Germline CDR1 reads MNHEY; CDR2 reads SVGAGI. V gave up 5 bases and J gave up 11 bases, with 15 bases separating them. There are 12 residues in the CDR3. Here the CDR3 DNA reads TGTGCCAGCAGTGAAGCGCGTACTCGGGCTTTCTTT. Protein: CASSEARTRAFF.

This chain links TRBV2 with TRBJ1-5; D is unclear. The CDR3 is 13 residues long. V lost 6 bases and J 5 bases, leaving 11 bases between the germline ends. Germline V lookup: CDR1 SNHLY, CDR2 FYNNEI. In DNA, the CDR3 is TGTGCCAGCAGGATAGACCGTGATCAGCCCCAGCATTTT. Translating it yields CASRIDRDQPQHF.

The chain combines TRBV27 with TRBJ2-3, with D possibly called TRBD1 or TRBD2 (6 bases each). Per the germline V gene, CDR1 is MNHEY and CDR2 is SMNVEV (reference sequence). V was shortened by 5 bases and J by 1 base, with 16 bases between the two germline ends. This CDR3 contains 16 residues. As DNA, the CDR3 is TGTGCCAGCAGTCCCCATAGGGGGGCCGGCACAGATACGCAGTATTTT. Translation: CASSPHRGAGTDTQYF.

This chain connects TRBV19 to TRBJ1-1; weak D call: TRBD1 (5 bases). Germline V gene sequence: CDR1 LNHDA, CDR2 SQIVND (reference sequence). The V gene lost 3 bases and the J gene lost 4 bases, with 15 bases spanning the gap. CDR3 length equals 15 residues. CDR3 residues: CASSMGRLSGTEAFF. Here the CDR3 DNA reads TGTGCCAGTAGTATGGGGCGGTTAAGTGGCACTGAAGCTTTCTTT.

The table lists this clone with many counts. The chain has TRBV11-2 and TRBJ1-2, with D unresolved. From germline, CDR1 is SGHAT and CDR2 FQNNGV. The CDR3 consists of 15 residues. Trimming stripped 4 bases from V and 4 bases from J, with 16 bases between. CDR3 in DNA: TGTGCCAGCAGCTCAAGGAGGACGGACCCCTATGGCTACACCTTC. Amino acids: CASSSRRTDPYGYTF.

CDR3 sequence: CASSGSGGAYNEQFF. In DNA form, the CDR3 reads TGTGCCAGTAGTGGTAGCGGGGGGGCCTACAATGAGCAGTTCTTC. The chain combines TRBV19 with TRBJ2-1; 11 positions agree with TRBD2. The CDR3 runs to 15 residues. V dropped 5 bases and J dropped 2; count of bases not matched to a gene: 2. Germline V gene data show CDR1 as LNHDA and CDR2 as SQIVND (reference sequence).

This chain joins TRBV19 and TRBJ2-7; tentatively, D is TRBD2 (6 bases). The V end lost 5 bases, the J end lost 5 bases, and 16 bases lay between the germline ends. The germline CDR1 and CDR2 sequences are LNHDA and SQIVND (reference sequence). This CDR3 region has 14 residues. The CDR3 sequence is CASSLGLLSDEQYF. CDR3 in DNA: TGTGCCAGTAGTTTGGGACTTTTGAGCGACGAGCAGTACTTC.

The J gene is TRBJ2-2, the V gene TRBV6-5, with D hard to call. This CDR3 spans 12 amino acids. The germline gives CDR1 MNHEY, CDR2 SVGAGI. V was shortened by 5 bases and J by 6 bases, with 7 bases between the two germline ends. The CDR3 here is CASSRAAGELFF. The CDR3 coding sequence is TGTGCCAGCAGTCGCGCGGCCGGGGAGCTGTTTTTT.

The V call is TRBV11-2, the J call TRBJ2-7; 8 bases line up with TRBD2. Trimming removed 1 base from V and 6 bases from J; junction bases left unmatched: 11. The germline V gene has CDR1 SGHAT and CDR2 FQNNGV. This CDR3 contains 16 residues. CDR3 loop: CASSLGPGLDSLEQYF. In DNA form, the CDR3 reads TGTGCCAGCAGCTTAGGTCCGGGACTAGATTCCCTCGAGCAGTACTTC.

The V call is TRBV7-8, the J call TRBJ2-5; 8 nucleotides agree with TRBD1. V shed 5 bases and J 5 bases; nucleotides not matched to a gene: 7. Germline CDR1 is SGHVS and CDR2 is FQNEAQ. There are 14 residues in the CDR3. The CDR3 sequence: CASSAGGREETQYF. Written as DNA, the CDR3 is TGTGCCAGCAGCGCAGGGGGCCGCGAGGAGACCCAGTACTTC.

This chain uses TRBV19 with TRBJ1-1; 7 positions match TRBD1. CDR1 is LNHDA, CDR2 SQIVND, per germline (reference sequence). This CDR3 comprises 12 residues. Trimming at V came to 5 bases and at J to 8 bases, leaving 5 bases not matched to a gene. The DNA for the CDR3 is TGTGCCAGTAGTGTACAGGGGATAGAAGCTTTCTTT. It is translated as CASSVQGIEAFF.

A few counts support this clone. The CDR3 loop reads CASKRGGSYEQYF. CDR3 sequence (DNA): TGTGCCAGCAAAAGAGGGGGATCCTACGAGCAGTACTTC. The J gene is TRBJ2-7, the V gene TRBV2, with a possible D match to TRBD1 (6 bases). There are 13 residues in the CDR3. V was trimmed by 7 bases and J by 1 base, leaving 11 bases between them. Germline V gives CDR1 SNHLY, CDR2 FYNNEI.

The chain employs TRBV5-1 and TRBJ2-3; D gene unclear. The CDR3 is made up of 14 amino acids. Per germline, CDR1 SGHRS and CDR2 YFSETQ. Trimming cost V 4 bases and J 5 bases, with 14 bases left between them. Here the CDR3 reads CASSPLGWEDTQYF. CDR3 bases: TGCGCCAGCAGCCCCCTTGGGTGGGAAGATACGCAGTATTTT.

This rearrangement joins TRBV15 to TRBJ1-3; TRBD1 might be the D (6 bases). The V gene lost 1 base and the J gene lost 0 bases, with 10 bases spanning the gap. From germline, CDR1 is LNHNV and CDR2 YYDKDF (reference sequence). This CDR3 has 16 amino acids. The CDR3: CATSRVSDSSGNTIYF. CDR3 nucleotides: TGTGCCACCAGCAGAGTATCGGACAGCTCTGGAAACACCATATATTTT.

The chain links TRBV28 to TRBJ1-1, with 7 bases matching TRBD1. V shed 8 bases and J 4 bases; nucleotides not matched to a gene: 10. From germline, CDR1 is MDHEN and CDR2 SYDVKM. CDR3 length: 14 residues. This CDR3 is CASWETGTSTEAFF. For the CDR3, the DNA is TGTGCCAGCTGGGAGACAGGGACGAGCACTGAAGCTTTCTTT.

The CDR3 loop is CASSPGPWDRPSSYEQYF. CDR3 DNA sequence: TGCGCCAGCAGCCCGGGGCCTTGGGACAGGCCGAGCTCCTACGAGCAGTACTTC. The rearrangement uses TRBV5-1 and TRBJ2-7; 8 bases fit TRBD1. Trimming removed 4 bases from V and 0 bases from J; junction bases left unmatched: 15. The germline V gene encodes CDR1 SGHRS and CDR2 YFSETQ. The CDR3 runs 18 residues.

The chain combines TRBV5-5 with TRBJ2-3, with a tentative D call TRBD2 (5 bases). Looked up from germline, CDR1 is SGHKS and CDR2 is YYEKEE (reference sequence). The CDR3 totals 12 residues. The V and J ends lost 4 bases and 4 bases respectively, with 7 bases between them. The CDR3 protein is CASSRTPDTQYF. The DNA of the CDR3 is TGTGCCAGCAGCCGGACTCCAGATACGCAGTATTTT.

This clone was seen at least ten times. The V and J genes are TRBV5-1 and TRBJ2-2; D remains unclear. Germline V gene data show CDR1 as SGHRS and CDR2 as YFSETQ. Deletions cut 0 bases from V and 4 bases from J, with 13 bases between. The CDR3 is made up of 16 amino acids. The CDR3 DNA sequence: TGCGCCAGCAGCTTGGACGATAGGGCTGCCACCGGGGAGCTGTTTTTT. Its translation is CASSLDDRAATGELFF.

In this sample, this clone turned up a few times. The conserved final phenylalanine or tryptophan is absent from the CDR3, which likely points to a read error. The DNA is omitted, as the CDR3 cannot be located on it reliably, and the CDR3 follows TCRdb's listing. V usage is TRBV29-1 and J usage is TRBJ2-7; the table's D call, TRBD1, was not checked against the DNA. The CDR3 spans 13 amino acids, including both terminal residues. CDR1 is SQVTM, CDR2 ANQGSEA, per germline. The CDR3 protein is CSVEKGRGTPRSR.

This clone occurred a few times. The V gene is TRBV25-1, the J gene TRBJ2-1; 15 bases fit TRBD2. The CDR3 spans 14 residues. Germline V gives CDR1 MGHDK, CDR2 SYGVNS. Germline trimming cut 8 bases from V and 7 bases from J; bases unmatched to any gene: 3. In DNA form, the CDR3 reads TGTGCCAGCCGGACTAGCGGGGGGGGAAATGAGCAGTTCTTC. As protein: CASRTSGGGNEQFF.

The chain recombines TRBV6-5 with TRBJ1-2; D call uncertain. Germline V gene lookup returns CDR1 MNHEY and CDR2 SVGAGI. The germline V and J ends were trimmed by 6 bases and 0 bases, with 14 bases remaining between them. This CDR3 has 15 residues. The CDR3, as DNA: TGTGCCAGCAGCCGTGGCGGTGTAGCTAACTATGGCTACACCTTC. It encodes CASSRGGVANYGYTF.

This clone was recorded only once. The V call is TRBV5-1, the J call TRBJ2-7; 8 bases map to TRBD1. Germline V CDR1 and CDR2: SGHRS, YFSETQ. The J segment lost 5 bases and the V segment lost 3 bases, leaving 7 bases of the junction unmatched. There are 14 residues in the CDR3. This CDR3 is CASSWTGINNEQYF. CDR3 nucleotide sequence: TGCGCCAGCAGCTGGACAGGGATTAATAACGAGCAGTACTTC. Full variable domain (remainder filled in from reference TRBV5-1 and TRBJ2-7): KAGVTQTPRYLIKTRGQQVTLSCSPISGHRSVSWYQQTPGQGLQFLFEYFSETQRNKGNFPGRFSGRQFSNSRSEMNVSTLELGDSALYLCASSWTGINNEQYFGPGTRLTVT.